This T cell receptor (beta chain) was obtained from a study of low-dose radiotherapy and immunotherapy resistance in tumors. Study information: Cohort 1 was treated with 0.5 Gy per fraction at 2-week intervals, amounting to 6.5 Gy overall. On an every-two-weeks schedule, patients received intravenous nivolumab 240 mg, along with ipilimumab 1 mg/kg every six weeks.

The V and J ends lost 10 bases and 1 base, in that order; junction bases with no gene match: 9. The CDR3 is made up of 15 amino acids. Germline values: CDR1 SGHAT, CDR2 FQDESV (reference sequence). Primers targeting TRAV and TRBV primed first-strand cDNA, covering alpha and beta chains. Over about 19 PCR cycles, TCRs were amplified from a constant-region primer and V-primer adapter. TCRdb re-called the reads through MiXCR, storing one row per CDR3 protein. This repertoire shows 11,000 to 15,000 distinct CDR3 sequences, under 80% found once; its top ten account for 4% to 5.5%. The receptor was derived from a human donor with advanced metastatic prostate, ovarian, gallbladder or colorectal cancer (not recorded which). This table probably holds off-target reads from a library built for another chain. The V gene is TRBV11-1, the J gene TRBJ2-7; 11 nucleotides line up with TRBD1. The CDR3 loop reads CATAARDRGSYEQYF. The CDR3 DNA is TGTGCCACCGCGGCACGGGACAGGGGGTCCTACGAGCAGTACTTC.